This T cell receptor (beta chain) was observed in a study of blood T cell repertoires in COVID-19. The overall study: Some COVID-19 samples were acute and others convalescent; all came from the United States, Italy and Spain.

This clone was counted once. This table comes from immunoSEQ multiplex PCR, and its TCRdb copy is limited to in-frame clones, with some not included. The profile shows approximately 120,000 clones, approximately 80% of them singletons. The junction had 5 bases not matched to a gene; V was cut back by 7 bases and J by 6 bases. The germline gives CDR1 MDHEN, CDR2 SYDVKM. The CDR3 sequence is 13 residues long. This chain links TRBV28 with TRBJ2-1, with 8 bases matching TRBD2. Material: peripheral blood. This TCR was sampled from a human donor in a cohort sampled during active COVID-19. The CDR3 nucleotides are TGTGCCAGCACCGCGGGGGGCCTCAATGAGCAGTTCTTC. It yields the protein CASTAGGLNEQFF.